This entry lists 3 T cell receptor beta chains sequenced from one sample in a study of blood T cell repertoires in COVID-19. Only in-frame clones appear in the TCRdb table, and some are missing; sequencing was by immunoSEQ multiplex PCR. The data show roughly 250,000 clones, around 88% seen once. Sequences were obtained from PBMCs or T cells enriched from blood (not recorded which). Every receptor here comes from a man aged 35 to 55 who had recovered from COVID-19.

The J gene is TRBJ1-2, the V gene TRBV30, with 9 positions matching TRBD1. This CDR3 spans 13 amino acids. Germline values: CDR1 GTSNPN, CDR2 SVGIG (reference sequence). Losses at the gene ends were 5 bases for V and 0 bases for J; bases not matched to a gene: 1. CDR3: CAWGDRANYGYTF. CDR3 DNA: TGTGCCTGGGGGGACAGGGCTAACTATGGCTACACCTTC.

This chain uses TRBV19 with TRBJ1-5, with D perhaps TRBD1 (6 bases). CDR1 LNHDA and CDR2 SQIVND come from the germline V gene (reference sequence). The length of the CDR3 is 16 residues. The V end was cut by 1 base, the J end by 2 bases, with 12 bases between. The CDR3 spells CASSIGGGAGNQPQHF. The CDR3 DNA is TGTGCCAGTAGTATAGGAGGGGGGGCTGGCAATCAGCCCCAGCATTTT.

This chain links TRBV6-4 with TRBJ1-5; D might be TRBD1 (5 bases). CDR3 length: 13 residues. Trimming cost V 6 bases and J 5 bases, with 11 bases left between them. Per the germline V gene, CDR1 is MRHNA and CDR2 is SNTAGT. In DNA form, the CDR3 reads TGTGCCAGCAGCCCCGACAGAGATCAGCCCCAGCATTTT. Its translation: CASSPDRDQPQHF.